These 11 T cell receptor beta chains were sequenced from one sample in a study of CD8 T cells in ankylosing spondylitis listed by TCRdb under 2017. To prepare the library, 5' RACE was applied. Sequencer: Illumina HiSeq 2500. TCRdb ran its own pipeline on the public reads, namely fastp trimming at Q25 and MiXCR clone calling, and kept in-frame beta chains. Rows with one shared CDR3 protein collapse into an entry with the most common genes and DNA. A total of 200,000 to 250,000 distinct CDR3 sequences appear in this sample, roughly a tenth of them only once. Over 20% of the sample comes from the top ten. Specimen: blood, either unsorted or a sorted T cell fraction (not recorded which). The source is a male donor with ankylosing spondylitis or in good health (not recorded which).

This clonotype was recorded at least ten times. V gene TRBV5-1 combines with J gene TRBJ2-1; 7 bases are a match to TRBD1. The CDR3 runs to 17 residues. Per germline, CDR1 SGHRS and CDR2 YFSETQ. The V and J ends lost 3 bases and 9 bases, in that order; junction bases with no gene match: 18. CDR3 sequence: CASSSTQTGFTSSEQFF. DNA for the CDR3: TGCGCCAGCAGCTCAACCCAGACAGGGTTTACAAGTAGTGAGCAGTTCTTC.

This clonotype has more than one count but fewer than ten. This chain links TRBV5-6 with TRBJ2-5; D may be TRBD1 (5 bases). Looked up from germline, CDR1 is SGHDT and CDR2 is YYEEEE. The CDR3 runs 14 residues. V gave up 1 base and J gave up 5 bases, with 12 bases separating them. The CDR3 loop is CASSLRQGLETQYF. CDR3 nucleotide sequence: TGTGCCAGCAGCTTGCGGCAGGGTTTGGAGACCCAGTACTTC.

There are many counts of this clonotype. The chain combines TRBV6-1 with TRBJ2-3; D uncertain. This CDR3 spans 14 amino acids. CDR1 MNHNS and CDR2 SASEGT come from the germline V gene. The V gene lost 6 bases and the J gene lost 1 base, with 11 bases spanning the gap. The CDR3 DNA reads as TGTGCCAGCAGCCCGACGTGGGGCACAGATACGCAGTATTTT. The encoded protein is CASSPTWGTDTQYF.

This clonotype was picked up many times. The chain links TRBV20-1 to TRBJ2-7, with a tentative D call TRBD1 (5 bases). Trimming removed 1 base at V and 4 bases at J, with 5 bases between. The CDR3 loop spans 11 amino acids. Germline V lookup: CDR1 DFQATT, CDR2 SNEGSKA (reference sequence). CDR3 in amino acids: CSARGQYEQYF. CDR3 in DNA: TGCAGTGCTAGAGGACAGTACGAGCAGTACTTC.

This clonotype has only a few counts. The chain carries TRBV11-2 and TRBJ2-5, with D possibly matching TRBD2 (6 bases). CDR1 is SGHAT and CDR2 is FQNNGV in the germline V gene. The CDR3 totals 20 residues. V gave up 5 bases and J gave up 1 base, with 29 bases separating them. The CDR3 protein is CASSPTSWWEALAPQETQYF. CDR3 sequence (DNA): TGTGCCAGCAGCCCTACGTCGTGGTGGGAGGCCCTAGCACCCCAAGAGACCCAGTACTTC.

This clonotype appeared many times. The rearrangement joins TRBV7-9 to TRBJ1-5, with D uncertain. There are 14 residues in the CDR3. The ends were cut back, 0 bases at V and 0 bases at J, with 3 bases in the middle. The germline V gene has CDR1 SEHNR and CDR2 FQNEAQ (reference sequence). Here the CDR3 DNA reads TGTGCCAGCAGCTTAGCGTCTAGCAATCAGCCCCAGCATTTT. The encoded protein is CASSLASSNQPQHF. The variable domain in full, completed from reference TRBV7-9 and TRBJ1-5, reads DTGVSQNPRHKITKRGQNVTFRCDPISEHNRLYWYRQTLGQGPEFLTYFQNEAQLEKSRLLSDRFSAERPKGSFSTLEIQRTEQGDSAMYLCASSLASSNQPQHFGDGTRLSIL.

This clonotype was seen ten or more times. V and J are TRBV12-3 or TRBV12-4 and TRBJ1-5; no reliable D call. Trimming cost V 5 bases and J 0 bases, with 11 bases left between them. The CDR3 loop spans 15 amino acids. The CDR3 loop is CASSAHLYSNQPQHF. CDR3 DNA: TGTGCCAGCAGTGCCCATCTCTATAGCAATCAGCCCCAGCATTTT.

The rearrangement links TRBV12-3 or TRBV12-4 to TRBJ2-7; possibly TRBD1 or TRBD2 for D (5 bases each). The CDR3 covers 12 residues. The germline V and J ends were trimmed by 7 bases and 13 bases, with 20 bases remaining between them. CDR3 sequence (DNA): TGTGCCAGCACCGATGGGGACCTACGGCCCTACTTC. This encodes CASTDGDLRPYF.

The rearrangement joins TRBV5-5 to TRBJ2-5; the match to TRBD2 covers 8 bases. The trim removed 0 bases at V and 3 bases at J, leaving 13 bases unmatched. Germline CDR1 reads SGHKS; CDR2 reads YYEKEE (reference sequence). The CDR3 totals 18 residues. CDR3 nucleotide sequence: TGTGCCAGCAGCTTGGATCTTCAGGCTAGCGGGTGGAAAGAGACCCAGTACTTC. Translated: CASSLDLQASGWKETQYF.

This clonotype was observed many times. This rearrangement joins TRBV11-2 to TRBJ2-1; 8 nucleotides agree with TRBD2. This CDR3 comprises 16 residues. Germline V gene data show CDR1 as SGHAT and CDR2 as FQNNGV. After removal of 5 bases from V and 5 bases from J, the junction contained 11 bases not matched to a gene. Here the CDR3 reads CASSRQAGGKDNEQFF. As DNA, the CDR3 is TGTGCCAGCAGCCGCCAGGCGGGGGGCAAGGACAATGAGCAGTTCTTC.

V and J are TRBV3-1 and TRBJ2-2; 9 bases fit TRBD2. The CDR3 is 15 residues long. V was clipped by 6 bases and J by 2 bases; unmatched bases: 4. From germline, CDR1 is LGHDT and CDR2 YNNKEL (reference sequence). CDR3 loop: CASSSGGINTGELFF. The CDR3 region has the DNA TGTGCCAGCAGTAGCGGGGGTATTAACACCGGGGAGCTGTTTTTT.